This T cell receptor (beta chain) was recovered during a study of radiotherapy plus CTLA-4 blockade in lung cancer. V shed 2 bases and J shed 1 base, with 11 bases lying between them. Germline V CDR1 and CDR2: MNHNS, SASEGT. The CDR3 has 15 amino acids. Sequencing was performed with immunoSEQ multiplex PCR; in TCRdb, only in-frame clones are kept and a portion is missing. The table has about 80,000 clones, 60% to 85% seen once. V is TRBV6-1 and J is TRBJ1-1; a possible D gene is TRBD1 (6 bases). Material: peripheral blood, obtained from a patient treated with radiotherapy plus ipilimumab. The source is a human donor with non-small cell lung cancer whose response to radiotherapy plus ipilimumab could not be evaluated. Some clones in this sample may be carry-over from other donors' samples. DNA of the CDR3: TGTGCCAGCAGTGAATTGGCGGGGGCGAACACTGAAGCTTTCTTT. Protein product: CASSELAGANTEAFF.